The sequence of this T cell receptor (beta chain) was determined in a study of breast tumors, draining lymph nodes, adjacent tissues. Samples came from axillary lymph nodes draining the breast cancer. The CDR3 sequence is 14 residues long. In germline, CDR1 is SGHAT, CDR2 FQNNGV. V lost 0 bases, J lost 5 bases, and 10 bases lay in between. This clonotype was seen many times. Its antigen remains unknown. TCRdb re-called the multiplex PCR reads through MiXCR, storing one row per CDR3 protein. The sample shows about 140,000 distinct CDR3 sequences, 30% to 35% of them seen only once. Study-wide results and limits: Compared with basal-like, luminal-like tumors shared significantly more repertoire with nontumor tissue.

V usage is TRBV11-2 and J usage is TRBJ2-5; D is perhaps TRBD1 (6 bases). This clonotype originated in a female donor with breast cancer. Some clones in this sample may be carry-over from other donors' samples. The sequenced material came from axillary lymph node tissue. The DNA of the CDR3 is TGTGCCAGCAGCTTAGACCCAGGGGTCGAGACCCAGTACTTC. This codes for CASSLDPGVETQYF.